This T cell receptor (beta chain) was recorded in a study of blood T cell repertoires in COVID-19. Study-level information: COVID-19 samples, acute and convalescent, were from the United States, Italy and Spain. The analysed material was cDNA or gDNA that came from T cells, B-cell-depleted T cells, or PBMCs.

Measured with immunoSEQ multiplex PCR; TCRdb has only the in-frame clones, and not every one. The sample consists of around 140,000 clones, about 82% of them appearing once. Per germline, CDR1 SEHNR and CDR2 FQNEAQ (reference sequence). V dropped 1 base and J dropped 7; count of bases not matched to a gene: 7. There are 16 residues in the CDR3. The origin of this receptor is a woman in her sixties with acute or convalescent COVID-19. The chain links TRBV7-9 to TRBJ2-1, with 10 bases fitting TRBD2. The sample taken for sequencing was peripheral blood. The CDR3 protein is CASSLVTSGALNEQFF. CDR3 in DNA: TGTGCCAGCAGCTTAGTTACTAGCGGGGCCCTGAATGAGCAGTTCTTC.